Presented here are 18 T cell receptor beta chains from one specimen sequenced in a study of blood T cell repertoires in COVID-19. Assay used: immunoSEQ multiplex PCR; TCRdb lists only in-frame clones, some missing. The sample includes about 140,000 clones, 87% of them seen just once. Input material: PBMCs or T cells enriched from blood (not recorded which). The receptors derive from a man in his sixties who had recovered from COVID-19.

The chain joins TRBV12-3 or TRBV12-4 to TRBJ2-3; D remains ambiguous. V was cut by 1 base and J by 7 bases, with 6 bases left in between. This CDR3 has 12 amino acids. CDR3 DNA: TGTGCCAGCAGTTTAGTGTCAAATACGCAGTATTTT. Protein: CASSLVSNTQYF.

V usage is TRBV28 and J usage is TRBJ1-5, with a possible D match to TRBD1 (6 bases). The CDR3 is 14 residues long. Germline CDR1 is MDHEN and CDR2 is SYDVKM. The CDR3: CGASSRGSNQPQHF. The DNA of the CDR3 is TGTGGGGCCAGCAGTAGGGGGTCTAATCAGCCCCAGCATTTT.

The chain joins TRBV5-6 to TRBJ2-7; D uncertain. Germline V gene sequence: CDR1 SGHDT, CDR2 YYEEEE. Trimming removed 2 bases from V and 0 bases from J, with 9 bases in between. This CDR3 spans 14 amino acids. CDR3: CASSLRGNSYEQYF. Written as DNA, the CDR3 is TGTGCCAGCAGCTTAAGAGGTAACTCCTACGAGCAGTACTTC. Full variable domain (rest looked up from reference TRBV5-6 and TRBJ2-7): DAGVTQSPTHLIKTRGQQVTLRCSPKSGHDTVSWYQQALGQGPQFIFQYYEEEERQRGNFPDRFSGHQFPNYSSELNVNALLLGDSALYLCASSLRGNSYEQYFGPGTRLTVT.

This chain joins TRBV4-2 and TRBJ2-7; D is uncertain. This CDR3 contains 14 residues. Germline V CDR1 and CDR2: LGHNA, YNFKEQ. V was cut by 3 bases and J by 3 bases, with 12 bases left in between. Here the CDR3 DNA reads TGTGCCAGCAGCCACCCGGGTGAGTTCTACGAGCAGTACTTC. Encoded protein: CASSHPGEFYEQYF.

The chain has TRBV29-1 and TRBJ2-1, with TRBD2 matching over 10 bases. V lost 3 bases to trimming and J lost 4 bases; unmatched junction nucleotides: 9. Germline lookup yields CDR1 SQVTM and CDR2 ANQGSEA. This CDR3 has 16 amino acids. CDR3 protein: CSVDNRLAGHYNEQFF. The CDR3 nucleotides are TGCAGCGTTGATAACCGACTAGCGGGTCATTACAATGAGCAGTTCTTC.

This clone appeared once. The chain employs TRBV3-1 (or the pseudogene TRBV3-2) and TRBJ2-1, with 8 bases fitting TRBD1. V lost 4 bases, J lost 5 bases, and 4 bases stayed unmatched. Germline V gives CDR1 LGHDT, CDR2 YNNKEL (reference sequence). This CDR3 is 14 amino acids long. CDR3 DNA sequence: TGTGCCAGCAGCCTCACAGGGGGTGACAATGAGCAGTTCTTC. Translated, it gives CASSLTGGDNEQFF.

The V and J genes are TRBV11-2 and TRBJ2-1, with D possibly matching TRBD2 (5 bases). The CDR3 consists of 14 residues. V was pared by 3 bases and J by 2 bases, with 8 bases between. Germline assignment: CDR1 SGHAT and CDR2 FQNNGV. CDR3 in amino acids: CASSFAGPYNEQFF. The DNA of the CDR3 is TGTGCCAGCAGCTTTGCGGGTCCCTACAATGAGCAGTTCTTC.

CDR3: CASSELADSSYNEQFF. As DNA, the CDR3 is TGTGCCAGCAGCGAACTAGCGGATAGCTCCTACAATGAGCAGTTCTTC. The chain uses TRBV9 and TRBJ2-1; 8 positions agree with TRBD2. J was trimmed by 0 bases and V by 3 bases; bases with no gene match: 5. Germline CDR1 SGDLS, CDR2 YYNGEE. The length of the CDR3 is 16 residues.

V usage is TRBV5-6 and J usage is TRBJ1-4, with TRBD1 matching 7 bases. Losses at the gene ends were 1 base for V and 10 bases for J; bases not matched to a gene: 7. This CDR3 contains 14 residues. Germline V gene lookup returns CDR1 SGHDT and CDR2 YYEEEE. The CDR3 spells CASSLLQGIGKLFF. DNA for the CDR3: TGTGCCAGCAGCTTGCTACAGGGGATCGGAAAACTGTTTTTT. Filled out from reference TRBV5-6 and TRBJ1-4, the complete variable domain reads DAGVTQSPTHLIKTRGQQVTLRCSPKSGHDTVSWYQQALGQGPQFIFQYYEEEERQRGNFPDRFSGHQFPNYSSELNVNALLLGDSALYLCASSLLQGIGKLFFGSGTQLSVL.

The chain has TRBV5-6 and TRBJ1-3; the D is unclear. Germline assignment: CDR1 SGHDT and CDR2 YYEEEE. V lost 1 base and J 4 bases, leaving 15 bases between the germline ends. The CDR3 runs 16 residues. CDR3 coding DNA: TGTGCCAGCAGCTTGAACCCCGGGAGCATCGGAAACACCATATATTTT. It is translated as CASSLNPGSIGNTIYF.

This rearrangement joins TRBV2 to TRBJ1-1; the D is unclear. The CDR3 is 13 amino acids. Germline V CDR1 and CDR2: SNHLY, FYNNEI. Trimming left V 2 bases short and J 3 bases short, with 7 bases between. CDR3 in DNA: TGTGCCAGCAGTGAACGGGTCTACACTGAAGCTTTCTTT. This translates into CASSERVYTEAFF.

The table lists this clone with a few counts. The chain couples TRBV3-1 (or the pseudogene TRBV3-2) to TRBJ2-7, with D uncertain. Germline CDR1 reads LGHDT; CDR2 reads YNNKEL (reference sequence). The CDR3 is 13 amino acids. Between the trimmed V and J ends, which lost 1 base and 7 bases, there was a span of 11 bases. Here the CDR3 reads CASSQVLVSEQYF. Written as DNA, the CDR3 is TGTGCCAGCAGCCAAGTTCTGGTGAGTGAGCAGTACTTC.

The chain uses TRBV5-1 and TRBJ1-4; D is perhaps TRBD1 (5 bases). V was shortened by 0 bases and J by 7 bases, with 10 bases between the two germline ends. Germline CDR1 is SGHRS and CDR2 is YFSETQ. This CDR3 has 14 amino acids. This CDR3 reads CASSLAGLAEKLFF. The CDR3 DNA reads as TGCGCCAGCAGCTTGGCGGGACTGGCTGAAAAACTGTTTTTT. Filled out from reference TRBV5-1 and TRBJ1-4, the complete variable domain reads KAGVTQTPRYLIKTRGQQVTLSCSPISGHRSVSWYQQTPGQGLQFLFEYFSETQRNKGNFPGRFSGRQFSNSRSEMNVSTLELGDSALYLCASSLAGLAEKLFFGSGTQLSVL.

The rearrangement links TRBV6-6 to TRBJ1-3; no definite D call. Germline values: CDR1 MNHNY, CDR2 SVGAGI (reference sequence). The CDR3 covers 11 residues. V gave up 6 bases and J gave up 9 bases, with 9 bases separating them. The CDR3 here is CASSSGFTIYF. In DNA, the CDR3 is TGTGCCAGCAGCTCCGGGTTCACCATATATTTT.

V is TRBV12-3 or TRBV12-4 and J is TRBJ2-1, with 8 bases lining up with TRBD2. The J segment lost 12 bases and the V segment lost 5 bases, leaving 9 bases of the junction unmatched. The CDR3 spans 13 residues. CDR3 nucleotides: TGTGCCAGCAGTCGGACCGAGGGACTAGGGCAGTTCTTC. This encodes CASSRTEGLGQFF.

The chain combines TRBV11-3 with TRBJ2-3; 12 bases are a match to TRBD2. J gave up 1 base and V 0 bases, and 5 bases lay outside the gene matches. Per the germline V gene, CDR1 is SGHNT and CDR2 is YENEEA. This CDR3 comprises 18 residues. In DNA, the CDR3 is TGTGCCAGCAGCTTAGAAACTAGCGGGGGGCCTGGCACAGATACGCAGTATTTT. Its translation: CASSLETSGGPGTDTQYF.

This clone was seen more than once but under ten times. The CDR3 loop is CASRRATYADTQYF. CDR3 nucleotide sequence: TGCGCCAGCAGGAGGGCTACCTACGCAGATACGCAGTATTTT. The chain links TRBV5-1 to TRBJ2-3; maybe TRBD2 (5 bases). The V gene's germline CDR1 is SGHRS and CDR2 YFSETQ. V was pared by 5 bases and J by 4 bases, with 14 bases between. The CDR3 runs to 14 residues.

The V gene is TRBV28, the J gene TRBJ1-2, with TRBD1 matching over 9 bases. Germline V lookup: CDR1 MDHEN, CDR2 SYDVKM. Trimming took 4 bases from V and 2 from J; bases not matched to a gene: 8. The CDR3 sequence is 16 residues long. CDR3 nucleotides: TGTGCCAGCAGTTCCGACTACGGACAGGGGAACTATGGCTACACCTTC. Translation: CASSSDYGQGNYGYTF.